This T cell receptor (beta chain) came from a study of blood T cell repertoires in COVID-19. The wider study: Sites across the United States, Italy and Spain contributed samples from acute and convalescent COVID-19. The cDNA or gDNA used as material had been derived from T cells, B-cell-depleted T cells, or PBMCs.

In the original workflow: Researchers report that nucleated cell counts were estimated from reference gene primer amplification. Assay used: immunoSEQ multiplex PCR; TCRdb lists only in-frame clones, some missing. The D gene and trimming were derived from the DNA, and the V and J assignments and clone size from that table. The sample holds tens of thousands of clones, around 90% seen once. Sequences were obtained from peripheral blood. This receptor was obtained from a woman of 80 years or more with acute or convalescent COVID-19.

The CDR3 region has the DNA TGTGCCAGCAGCTGGGGACAGGGGGCGCCCGGGGAGCTGTTTTTT. It specifies CASSWGQGAPGELFF. The rearrangement links TRBV5-4 to TRBJ2-2, with 12 bases fitting TRBD1. The CDR3 length is 15 residues. Looked up from germline, CDR1 is SGHNT and CDR2 is YYREEE (reference sequence). With 3 bases clipped from V and 6 bases from J, the junction kept 3 bases outside the gene matches.